These 14 T cell receptor beta chains came from one sample sequenced in a study of CD8 T cells in ankylosing spondylitis. TCRdb reprocessed the 5' RACE reads via MiXCR and lists one record per CDR3 protein. The sample has about 340,000 distinct CDR3 sequences, 20% to 25% seen once. The sequenced sample was blood, either unsorted or a sorted T cell fraction (not recorded which). These receptor sequences come from a male donor with ankylosing spondylitis or in good health (not recorded which).

Here the CDR3 DNA reads TGTGCCAGCAGCTTAGATATCCGCACAGATACGCAGTATTTT. Translation: CASSLDIRTDTQYF. V and J are TRBV11-2 and TRBJ2-3; D unclear. Looked up from germline, CDR1 is SGHAT and CDR2 is FQNNGV. Deletions cut 0 bases from V and 1 base from J, with 5 bases between. The CDR3 contains 14 residues.

The V call is TRBV12-3 or TRBV12-4, the J call TRBJ2-2; D is possibly TRBD2 (7 bases). The CDR3 totals 15 residues. V gave up 8 bases and J gave up 6 bases, with 19 bases separating them. CDR3 nucleotide sequence: TGTGCCAGCCCCCACCTGGGGGGGCCGGCCGGGGAGCTGTTTTTT. Amino acid sequence: CASPHLGGPAGELFF.

The J gene is TRBJ2-5, the V gene TRBV12-3 or TRBV12-4, with 10 nucleotides matching TRBD1. The CDR3 is 14 amino acids. V lost 6 bases to trimming and J lost 3 bases; unmatched junction nucleotides: 4. The CDR3 protein is CASSPGTGEETQYF. The CDR3 coding sequence is TGTGCCAGCAGCCCCGGGACAGGGGAAGAGACCCAGTACTTC.

V is TRBV28 and J is TRBJ2-5, with 12 bases that match TRBD1. Germline V gene sequence: CDR1 MDHEN, CDR2 SYDVKM. The ends lost 5 bases at V and 5 bases at J; junction bases unmatched: 9. The CDR3 extends over 16 amino acids. The CDR3, as DNA: TGTGCCAGCAGTAGCGATGGGACAGGGGGCGGGGAGACCCAGTACTTC. The encoded protein is CASSSDGTGGGETQYF.

There are a few counts of this clonotype. The chain uses TRBV3-1 and TRBJ2-7, with 8 bases that match TRBD2. The trim removed 3 bases at V and 7 bases at J, leaving 5 bases unmatched. The CDR3 is 13 residues long. Germline-derived CDR1 and CDR2 are LGHDT and YNNKEL (reference sequence). The CDR3 sequence is CASSHGTSGEQYF. The CDR3 DNA follows: TGTGCCAGCAGCCACGGGACTAGTGGAGAGCAGTACTTC.

The rearrangement links TRBV7-8 to TRBJ2-7; 10 bases match TRBD1. Germline V gene data show CDR1 as SGHVS and CDR2 as FQNEAQ. Unmatched junction bases numbered 4, after V lost 0 bases and J lost 2 bases. The CDR3 is 16 amino acids. The CDR3 bases are TGTGCCAGCAGCTTAGCGCGGGGGACAGGGGCCTACGAGCAGTACTTC. Protein sequence: CASSLARGTGAYEQYF. Combining the CDR3 with reference TRBV7-8 and TRBJ2-7 gives the whole variable domain GAGVSQSPRYKVAKRGQDVALRCDPISGHVSLFWYQQALGQGPEFLTYFQNEAQLDKSGLPSDRFFAERPEGSVSTLKIQRTQQEDSAVYLCASSLARGTGAYEQYFGPGTRLTVT.

The chain is built from TRBV4-1 and TRBJ2-5, with D possibly being TRBD1 or TRBD2 (5 bases each). Per germline, CDR1 MGHRA and CDR2 YSYEKL. Between the trimmed V and J ends, which lost 2 bases and 5 bases, there was a span of 12 bases. CDR3 length: 14 residues. CDR3 amino acids: CASSQIGGMETQYF. The CDR3 DNA reads as TGCGCCAGCAGCCAAATTGGGGGAATGGAGACCCAGTACTTC.

The rearrangement uses TRBV3-1 and TRBJ2-5; D uncertain. The V end lost 0 bases, the J end lost 3 bases, and 11 bases lay between the germline ends. Germline V gene data show CDR1 as LGHDT and CDR2 as YNNKEL (reference sequence). The CDR3 spans 15 residues. CDR3 sequence: CASSQDSMLEETQYF. As DNA, the CDR3 is TGTGCCAGCAGCCAAGATTCGATGCTGGAAGAGACCCAGTACTTC.

This sequence joins TRBV12-3 or TRBV12-4 and TRBJ2-7; 9 bases are a match to TRBD2. The CDR3 sequence is 19 residues long. Trimming removed 2 bases from V and 3 bases from J; junction bases left unmatched: 17. DNA for the CDR3: TGTGCCAGCAGTTTAACCCACCCCCGTTTAGCGGGGGAAAACTACGAGCAGTACTTC. The encoded protein is CASSLTHPRLAGENYEQYF.

V gene TRBV5-1 combines with J gene TRBJ2-7, with a weak D call TRBD1 (6 bases). The V end was cut by 0 bases, the J end by 3 bases, with 10 bases between. The germline V gene has CDR1 SGHRS and CDR2 YFSETQ. The CDR3 length is 14 residues. The CDR3 nucleotides are TGCGCCAGCAGCTTGGTGGGACATAACTACGAGCAGTACTTC. Protein product: CASSLVGHNYEQYF.

J is TRBJ1-1 and V is TRBV29-1; a weak D match, TRBD1 (6 bases). Germline V CDR1 and CDR2: SQVTM, ANQGSEA. Deletions cut 6 bases from V and 3 bases from J, with 11 bases between. The CDR3 extends over 12 amino acids. CDR3 DNA sequence: TGCAGCGTCCCTAGGGGGGACACTGAAGCTTTCTTT. Protein product: CSVPRGDTEAFF.

This clonotype has only a few counts. The chain carries TRBV11-2 and TRBJ2-2, with no clear D. Trimming took 1 base from V and 11 from J, leaving 11 bases between them. Germline V gene sequence: CDR1 SGHAT, CDR2 FQNNGV. The CDR3 has 13 residues. The CDR3 is CASSLGGPRELFF. For the CDR3, the DNA is TGTGCCAGCAGCTTAGGTGGACCCCGAGAGCTGTTTTTT.

This chain links TRBV7-9 with TRBJ1-1; D call uncertain. Trimming took off 1 base at V and 7 bases at J, with 7 bases between the two ends. Germline CDR1 and CDR2: SEHNR and FQNEAQ (reference sequence). This CDR3 comprises 12 residues. CDR3 in amino acids: CASSLVLSEAFF. CDR3 coding DNA: TGTGCCAGCAGCTTAGTTCTGAGTGAAGCTTTCTTT.

This sequence joins TRBV20-1 and TRBJ2-1; 11 bases map to TRBD2. V gave up 6 bases and J gave up 9 bases; unmatched junction bases: 13. The germline V gene encodes CDR1 DFQATT and CDR2 SNEGSKA (reference sequence). The CDR3 is 15 amino acids. The DNA for the CDR3 is TGCAGTGCGCCGCTGTTGACTAGCGGGGATTTTGAGCAGTTCTTC. Protein sequence: CSAPLLTSGDFEQFF.